This TCR beta chain is drawn from a study of Ad26.COV2.S vaccination and SARS-CoV-2 variants. About the study: Among those in the COV1001 Ad26.COV2.S trial arm was the donor. In the study, Ad26.COV2.S was injected intramuscularly once, or twice 56 days apart.

Method: immunoSEQ multiplex PCR; TCRdb's copy keeps in-frame clones and lacks some. The sample has around 300,000 clones; about 85% are singletons. The treatment was: about 20 received Ad26.COV2.S at low or high dose, single or two shots; about five received placebo; per-sample allocation not given. Specimens were obtained on day 63 following the first vaccine or placebo injection. The V and J ends lost 1 base and 3 bases respectively, with 4 bases between them. The CDR3 loop spans 13 amino acids. CDR1 is ENHRY, CDR2 SYGVKD, per germline. Remarks on this clone: The antigen remains undetermined.

Whole-study findings and limits: Spike-specific TCR breadth in vaccine recipients exceeded that seen in placebo recipients. Vaccine and placebo recipients had comparable breadth of non-spike TCRs.

The sample here was peripheral blood, taken in a trial of Ad26.COV2.S vaccine versus placebo. This TCR was recovered from a person aged 18-65 years who received the Ad26.COV2.S COVID-19 vaccine or a placebo. J is TRBJ1-3 and V is TRBV10-3; D is unresolved. The CDR3: CAISEFDGNTIYF. DNA for the CDR3: TGTGCCATCAGTGAGTTTGATGGAAACACCATATATTTT.